This TCR beta chain was recorded in a study of shared clonotypes between healthy human individuals. The CDR3 contains 15 residues. J lost 5 bases, V lost 5 bases, and 12 bases had no gene match. Germline V gene sequence: CDR1 SGHNT, CDR2 YENEEA. TCRdb's copy holds only in-frame clones and misses some; the assay was immunoSEQ multiplex PCR. The sample includes approximately 1,500,000 clones, 95% to 99% of them seen just once. J is TRBJ2-7 and V is TRBV11-3; 7 positions agree with TRBD2. The sample consisted of naive CD4+ T cells sorted from blood. Regarding subset: CD45RA+ positively selected. This clonotype was obtained from a man aged 25-40 years in good health. CDR3 nucleotide sequence: TGTGCCAGCAGCCAAACTAGCGCCGCAACAGACGAGCAGTACTTC. Translation: CASSQTSAATDEQYF.